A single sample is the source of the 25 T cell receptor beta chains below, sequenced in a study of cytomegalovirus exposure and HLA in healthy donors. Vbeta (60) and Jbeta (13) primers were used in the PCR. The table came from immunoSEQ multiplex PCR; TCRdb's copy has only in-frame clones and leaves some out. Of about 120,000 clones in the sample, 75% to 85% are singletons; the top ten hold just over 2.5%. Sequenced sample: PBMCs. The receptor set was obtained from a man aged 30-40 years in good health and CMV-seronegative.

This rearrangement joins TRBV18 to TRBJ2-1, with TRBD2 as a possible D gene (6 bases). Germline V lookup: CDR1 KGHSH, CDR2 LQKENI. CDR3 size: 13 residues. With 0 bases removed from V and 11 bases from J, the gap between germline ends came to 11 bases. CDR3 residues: CASSPPAEGQQFF. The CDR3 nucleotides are TGTGCCAGCTCACCACCGGCGGAGGGACAGCAGTTCTTC.

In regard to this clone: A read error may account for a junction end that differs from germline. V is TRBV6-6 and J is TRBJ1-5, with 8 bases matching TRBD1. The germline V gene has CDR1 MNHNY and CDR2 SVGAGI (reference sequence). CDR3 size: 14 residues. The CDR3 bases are TGTGCCAGCAGTCCGGGACAGGTCAATCAGCCCCAGAATTTT. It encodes CASSPGQVNQPQNF.

Here the CDR3 reads CASSLPRGPTNEQFF. CDR3 bases: TGTGCCAGCAGTTTACCACGCGGGCCAACAAATGAGCAGTTCTTC. The chain has TRBV27 and TRBJ2-1; D is perhaps TRBD2 (5 bases). The germline gives CDR1 MNHEY, CDR2 SMNVEV (reference sequence). This CDR3 has 15 residues. V lost 2 bases and J 7 bases, leaving 15 bases between the germline ends.

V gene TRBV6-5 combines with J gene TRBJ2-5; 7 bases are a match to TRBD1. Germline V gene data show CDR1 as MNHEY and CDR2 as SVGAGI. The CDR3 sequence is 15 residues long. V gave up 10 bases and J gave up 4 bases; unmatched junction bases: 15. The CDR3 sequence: CATSGQHDITETQYF. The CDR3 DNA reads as TGTGCCACCTCGGGACAGCACGACATTACAGAGACCCAGTACTTC.

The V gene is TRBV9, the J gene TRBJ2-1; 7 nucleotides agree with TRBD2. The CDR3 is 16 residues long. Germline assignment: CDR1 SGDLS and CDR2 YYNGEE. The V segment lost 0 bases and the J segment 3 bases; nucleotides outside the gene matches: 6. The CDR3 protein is CASSVGWTSSYNEQFF. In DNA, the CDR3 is TGTGCCAGCAGCGTAGGGTGGACTAGTAGCTACAATGAGCAGTTCTTC.

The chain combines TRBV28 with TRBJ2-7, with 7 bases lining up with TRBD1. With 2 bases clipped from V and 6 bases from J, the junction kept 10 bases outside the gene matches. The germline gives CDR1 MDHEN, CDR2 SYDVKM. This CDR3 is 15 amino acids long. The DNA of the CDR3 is TGTGCCAGCAGTTTAAGGGGGCGTAGGGTTTTCGAGCAGTACTTC. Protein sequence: CASSLRGRRVFEQYF.

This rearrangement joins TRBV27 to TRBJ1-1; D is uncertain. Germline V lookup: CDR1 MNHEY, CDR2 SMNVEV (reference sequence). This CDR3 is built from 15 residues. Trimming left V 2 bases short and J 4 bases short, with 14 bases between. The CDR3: CASSLGAGLGTEAFF. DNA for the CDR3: TGTGCCAGCAGTTTAGGTGCCGGCCTAGGCACTGAAGCTTTCTTT.

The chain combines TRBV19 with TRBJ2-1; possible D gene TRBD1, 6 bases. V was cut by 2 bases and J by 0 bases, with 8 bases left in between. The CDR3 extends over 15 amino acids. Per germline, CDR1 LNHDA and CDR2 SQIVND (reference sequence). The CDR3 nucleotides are TGTGCCAGTAGTATATCACAGGGCTCCTACAATGAGCAGTTCTTC. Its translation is CASSISQGSYNEQFF. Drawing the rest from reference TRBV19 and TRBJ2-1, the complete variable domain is DGGITQSPKYLFRKEGQNVTLSCEQNLNHDAMYWYRQDPGQGLRLIYYSQIVNDFQKGDIAEGYSVSREKKESFPLTVTSAQKNPTAFYLCASSISQGSYNEQFFGPGTRLTVL.

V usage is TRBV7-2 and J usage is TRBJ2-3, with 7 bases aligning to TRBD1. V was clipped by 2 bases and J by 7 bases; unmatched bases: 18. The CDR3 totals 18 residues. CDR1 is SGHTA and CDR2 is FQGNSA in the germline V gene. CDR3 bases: TGTGCCAGCAGCTTAAGAACAGGGGTAGGGGCATCTTCGTATACGCAGTATTTT. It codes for CASSLRTGVGASSYTQYF.

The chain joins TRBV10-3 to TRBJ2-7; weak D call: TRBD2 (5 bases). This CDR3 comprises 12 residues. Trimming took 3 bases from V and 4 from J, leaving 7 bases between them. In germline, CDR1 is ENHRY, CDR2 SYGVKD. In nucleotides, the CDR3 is TGTGCCATCAGTGATTCGGGATACGAGCAGTACTTC. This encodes CAISDSGYEQYF.

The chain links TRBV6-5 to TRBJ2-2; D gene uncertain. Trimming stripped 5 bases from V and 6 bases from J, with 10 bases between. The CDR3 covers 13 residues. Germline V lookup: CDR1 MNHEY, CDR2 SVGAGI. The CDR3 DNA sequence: TGTGCCAGCAGTACACACACGTCCGGGGAGCTGTTTTTT. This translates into CASSTHTSGELFF.

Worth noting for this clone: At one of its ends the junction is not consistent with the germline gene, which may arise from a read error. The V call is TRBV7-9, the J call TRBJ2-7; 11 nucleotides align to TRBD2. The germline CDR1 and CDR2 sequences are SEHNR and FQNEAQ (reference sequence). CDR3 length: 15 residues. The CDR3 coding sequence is TGTTCCAGCAGCTTCCTACTAGCGGGAGACCGAGAGCAGTACTTC. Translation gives CSSSFLLAGDREQYF.

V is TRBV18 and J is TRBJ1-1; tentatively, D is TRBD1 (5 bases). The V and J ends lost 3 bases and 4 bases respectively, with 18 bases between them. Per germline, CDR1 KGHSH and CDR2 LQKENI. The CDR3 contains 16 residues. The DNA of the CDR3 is TGTGCCAGCTCACCCCCGAGCAGGGTGTGGTTCACTGAAGCTTTCTTT. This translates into CASSPPSRVWFTEAFF.

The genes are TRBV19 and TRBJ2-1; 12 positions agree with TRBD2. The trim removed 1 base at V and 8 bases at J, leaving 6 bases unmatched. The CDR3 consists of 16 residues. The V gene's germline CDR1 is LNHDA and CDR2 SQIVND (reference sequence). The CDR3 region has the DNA TGTGCCAGTAGTATAGTACTAGCGGGAGGTTTTGATGAGCAGTTCTTC. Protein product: CASSIVLAGGFDEQFF.

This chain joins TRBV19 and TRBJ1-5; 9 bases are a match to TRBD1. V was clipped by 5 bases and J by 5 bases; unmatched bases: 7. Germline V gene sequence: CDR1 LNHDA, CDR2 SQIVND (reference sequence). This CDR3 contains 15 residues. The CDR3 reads CASSPLRTGDQPQHF. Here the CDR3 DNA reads TGTGCCAGTAGTCCCTTACGGACAGGGGATCAGCCCCAGCATTTT.

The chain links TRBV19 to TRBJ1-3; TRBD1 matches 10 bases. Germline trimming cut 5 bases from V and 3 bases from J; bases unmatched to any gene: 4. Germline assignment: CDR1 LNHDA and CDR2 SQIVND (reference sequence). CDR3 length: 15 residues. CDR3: CASSWDRGFGNTIYF. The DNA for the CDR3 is TGTGCCAGTAGTTGGGACAGGGGATTTGGAAACACCATATATTTT.

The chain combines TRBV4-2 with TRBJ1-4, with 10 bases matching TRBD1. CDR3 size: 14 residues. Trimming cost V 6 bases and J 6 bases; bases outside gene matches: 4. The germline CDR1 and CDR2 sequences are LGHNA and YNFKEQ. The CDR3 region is CASRSGTGDEKLFF. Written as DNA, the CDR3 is TGTGCCAGCAGATCCGGGACAGGGGATGAAAAACTGTTTTTT.

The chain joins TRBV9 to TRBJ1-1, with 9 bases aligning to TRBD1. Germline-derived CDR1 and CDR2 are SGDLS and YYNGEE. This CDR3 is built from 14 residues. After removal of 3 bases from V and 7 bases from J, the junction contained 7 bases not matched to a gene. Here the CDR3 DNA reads TGTGCCAGCAGCGATCCGGGACAGGGCGGTGAAGCTTTCTTT. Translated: CASSDPGQGGEAFF.

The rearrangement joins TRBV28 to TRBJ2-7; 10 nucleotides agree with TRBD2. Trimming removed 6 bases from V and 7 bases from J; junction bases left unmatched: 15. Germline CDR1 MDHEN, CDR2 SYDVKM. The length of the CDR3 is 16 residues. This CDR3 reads CASSSPAAGGNGEQYF. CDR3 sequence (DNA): TGTGCCAGCAGCTCCCCCGCAGCGGGAGGGAACGGGGAGCAGTACTTC.

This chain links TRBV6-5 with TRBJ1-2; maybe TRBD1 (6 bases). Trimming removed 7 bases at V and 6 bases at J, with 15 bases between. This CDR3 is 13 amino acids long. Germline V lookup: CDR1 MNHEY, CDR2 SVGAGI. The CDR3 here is CASTAAGTNGYTF. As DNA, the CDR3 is TGTGCCAGCACCGCCGCCGGGACAAATGGCTACACCTTC.

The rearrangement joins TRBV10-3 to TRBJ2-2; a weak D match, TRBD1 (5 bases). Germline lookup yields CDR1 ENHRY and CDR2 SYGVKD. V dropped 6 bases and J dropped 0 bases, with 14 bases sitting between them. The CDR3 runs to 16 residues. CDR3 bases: TGTGCCATCAGCGCCCGACAGAATTCGAACACCGGGGAGCTGTTTTTT. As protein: CAISARQNSNTGELFF.

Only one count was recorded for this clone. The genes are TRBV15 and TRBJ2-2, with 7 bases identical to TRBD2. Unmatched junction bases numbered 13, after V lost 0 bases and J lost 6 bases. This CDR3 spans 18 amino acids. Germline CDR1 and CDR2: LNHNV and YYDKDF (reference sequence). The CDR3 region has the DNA TGTGCCACCAGCAGAGAAAATTACGGGAGGTGGGGTCCCGGGGAGCTGTTTTTT. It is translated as CATSRENYGRWGPGELFF.

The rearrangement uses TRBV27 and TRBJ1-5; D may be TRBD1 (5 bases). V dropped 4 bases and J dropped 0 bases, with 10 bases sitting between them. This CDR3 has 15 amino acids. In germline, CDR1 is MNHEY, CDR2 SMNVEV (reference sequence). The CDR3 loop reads CASSSTEYSNQPQHF. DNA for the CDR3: TGTGCCAGCAGTTCGACAGAGTATAGCAATCAGCCCCAGCATTTT.

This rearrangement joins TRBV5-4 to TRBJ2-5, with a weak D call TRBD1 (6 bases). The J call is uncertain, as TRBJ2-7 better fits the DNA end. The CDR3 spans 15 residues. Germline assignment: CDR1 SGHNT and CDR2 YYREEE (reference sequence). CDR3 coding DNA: TGTGCCAGCAGCGGGATAGGGGGAGCGACGGACGAGCAGTACTTC. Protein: CASSGIGGATDEQYF.

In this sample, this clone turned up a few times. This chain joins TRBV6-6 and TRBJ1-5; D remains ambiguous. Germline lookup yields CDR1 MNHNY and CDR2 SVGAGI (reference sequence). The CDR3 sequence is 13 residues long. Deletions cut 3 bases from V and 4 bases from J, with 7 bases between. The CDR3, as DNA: TGTGCCAGCAGTTATTCGGAGAATCAGCCCCAGCATTTT. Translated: CASSYSENQPQHF.